This T cell receptor (beta chain) was found in a study of blood T cell repertoires in COVID-19. In this sample, this clone turned up once. Generated by immunoSEQ multiplex PCR, the TCRdb table keeps only in-frame clones and is missing some. The repertoire holds 200,000 to 300,000 clones, with about nine tenths as singletons. CDR3 size: 14 residues. The germline gives CDR1 SGHRS, CDR2 YFSETQ. The V end was cut by 4 bases, the J end by 5 bases, with 15 bases between. The sequence derives from a woman aged 40 to 50 with acute COVID-19. The sequencing sample was made of PBMCs or T cells enriched from blood (not recorded which). The V gene is TRBV5-1, the J gene TRBJ1-1; tentatively, D is TRBD1 (5 bases). CDR3 amino acids: CASSTVLGGTEAFF. The CDR3 DNA follows: TGCGCCAGCAGCACCGTTCTCGGGGGAACTGAAGCTTTCTTT. Using reference TRBV5-1 and TRBJ1-1 for the parts outside the CDR3, the full variable domain is KAGVTQTPRYLIKTRGQQVTLSCSPISGHRSVSWYQQTPGQGLQFLFEYFSETQRNKGNFPGRFSGRQFSNSRSEMNVSTLELGDSALYLCASSTVLGGTEAFFGQGTRLTVV.